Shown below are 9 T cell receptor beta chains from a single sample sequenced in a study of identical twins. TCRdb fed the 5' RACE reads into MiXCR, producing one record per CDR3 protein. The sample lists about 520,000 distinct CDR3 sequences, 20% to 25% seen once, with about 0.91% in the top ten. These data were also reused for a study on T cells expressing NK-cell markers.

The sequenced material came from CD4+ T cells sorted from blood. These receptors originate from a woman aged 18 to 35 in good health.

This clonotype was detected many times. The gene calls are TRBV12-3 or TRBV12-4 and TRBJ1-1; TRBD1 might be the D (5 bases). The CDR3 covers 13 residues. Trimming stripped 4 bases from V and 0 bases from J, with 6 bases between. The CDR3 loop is CASSSGLNTEAFF. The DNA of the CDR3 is TGTGCCAGCAGTTCAGGGTTGAACACTGAAGCTTTCTTT.

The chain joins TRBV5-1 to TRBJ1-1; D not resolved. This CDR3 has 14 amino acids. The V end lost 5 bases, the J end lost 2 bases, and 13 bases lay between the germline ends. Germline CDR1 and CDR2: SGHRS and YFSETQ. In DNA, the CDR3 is TGCGCCAGCAGTAGCCAGGACGCTAACACTGAAGCTTTCTTT. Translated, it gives CASSSQDANTEAFF.

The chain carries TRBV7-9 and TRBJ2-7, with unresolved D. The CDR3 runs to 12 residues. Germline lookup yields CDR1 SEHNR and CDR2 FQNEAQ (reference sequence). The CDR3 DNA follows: TGCGCCAGCAGCTTATACCTTTCCGAGCAGTACGTC. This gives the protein CASSLYLSEQYV.

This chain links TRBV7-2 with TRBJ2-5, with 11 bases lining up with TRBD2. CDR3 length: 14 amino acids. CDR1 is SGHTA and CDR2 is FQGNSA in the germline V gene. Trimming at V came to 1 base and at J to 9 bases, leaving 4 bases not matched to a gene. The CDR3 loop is CASSLVAGGRAQYF. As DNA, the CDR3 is TGTGCCAGCAGCTTAGTAGCGGGGGGGCGAGCCCAGTACTTC.

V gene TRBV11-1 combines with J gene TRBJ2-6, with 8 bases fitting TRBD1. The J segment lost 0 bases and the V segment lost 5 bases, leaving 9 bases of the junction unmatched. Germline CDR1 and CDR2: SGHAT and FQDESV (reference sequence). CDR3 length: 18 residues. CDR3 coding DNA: TGTGCCAGCAGCACCGGGACAGGATATATCTCTGGGGCCAACGTCCTGACTTTC. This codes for CASSTGTGYISGANVLTF.

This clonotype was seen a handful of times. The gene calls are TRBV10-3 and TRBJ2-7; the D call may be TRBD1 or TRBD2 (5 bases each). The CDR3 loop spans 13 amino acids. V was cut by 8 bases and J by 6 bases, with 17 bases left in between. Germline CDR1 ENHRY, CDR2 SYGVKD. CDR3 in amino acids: CAIVGTASAEQYF. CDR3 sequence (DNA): TGTGCCATCGTTGGGACCGCCAGTGCCGAGCAGTACTTC.

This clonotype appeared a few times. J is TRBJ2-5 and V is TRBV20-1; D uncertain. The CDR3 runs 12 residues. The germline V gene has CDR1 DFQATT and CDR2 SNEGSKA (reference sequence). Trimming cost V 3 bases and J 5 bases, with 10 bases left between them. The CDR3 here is CSASRPGETQYF. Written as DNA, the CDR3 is TGCAGTGCTAGCCGCCCCGGGGAGACCCAGTACTTC.

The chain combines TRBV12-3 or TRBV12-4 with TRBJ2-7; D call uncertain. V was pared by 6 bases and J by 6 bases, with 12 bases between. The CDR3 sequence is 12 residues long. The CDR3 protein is CASRGGRSEQYF. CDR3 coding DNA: TGTGCCAGCAGAGGTGGACGTTCCGAGCAGTACTTC.

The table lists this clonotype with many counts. For the CDR3, the DNA is TGCAGCGTGATACAGGGCCCCAATCAGCCCCAGCATTTT. Its translation: CSVIQGPNQPQHF. The chain is built from TRBV29-1 and TRBJ1-5, with D possibly TRBD1 on 6 matching bases. Germline CDR1 and CDR2: SQVTM and ANQGSEA. The V end was cut by 6 bases, the J end by 3 bases, with 12 bases between. The CDR3 has 13 amino acids.